This TCR beta chain stems from a study of EBV T-cell therapy then PD-1 blockade in nasopharyngeal carcinoma. Specified treatment: AdE1-LMPpoly-expanded autologous EBV-specific T-cell therapy followed by anti-PD-1 nivolumab. CDR1 and CDR2 from the germline V gene are MRHNA and SNTAGT. CDR3 length: 15 residues. V was pared by 0 bases and J by 7 bases, with 10 bases between. With regard to this clone: The antigen remains unidentified.

The assay was immunoSEQ multiplex PCR, and TCRdb's table has in-frame clones only and misses some. The sample contains about 17,000 clones, roughly 88% of which appear only once. The receptor's source is a man between 35 and 55 years old with nasopharyngeal carcinoma. Source: CD8+ T cells from blood, taken at day 0 from a patient whose treatment included autologous EBV-specific T cells and nivolumab. The chain has TRBV6-4 and TRBJ1-6, with D unclear. CDR3 in amino acids: CASSDSPGSNSPLHF. In nucleotides, the CDR3 is TGTGCCAGCAGTGACTCGCCGGGGAGCAATTCACCCCTCCACTTT.